This is a list of T cell receptor beta chains from one sample in a study of T cells in Graves' hyperthyroidism and ophthalmopathy. TCRdb redid the calling of the multiplex PCR reads with MiXCR, one entry per CDR3 protein. The data show some 800,000 distinct CDR3 sequences, roughly 37% seen once. Material: blood. The receptors shown here come from a man between 18 and 29 years old with Graves' hyperthyroidism. Each CDR3 is given with its conserved first and last residue. A D gene is named only where the DNA matches it firmly. Only part of the rows carry a size: once, few, many, or a class if the clone is expanded.

J: TRBJ2-7
V: TRBV5-1
D: TRBD2
size: .
DNA: TGCGCCAGCAGCAAGACTAGCGGAGGAGTAAACGAGCAGTACTTC
CDR3: CASSKTSGGVNEQYF

J: TRBJ1-4
V: TRBV7-3
D: TRBD1
size: .
DNA: TGTGCCAGCAGCTGGGACAGGGAAAAAGAAAAACTGTTTTTT
CDR3: CASSWDREKEKLFF

J: TRBJ1-5
V: TRBV7-2
D: .
size: .
DNA: TGTGCCAGCAGTCGGGGCGGCCAAGAGACCCAGCATTTT
CDR3: CASSRGGQETQHF

J: TRBJ1-4
V: TRBV15
D: .
size: .
DNA: TGTGCCAGCACTAGCCATAATGAAAAACTGTTTTTT
CDR3: CASTSHNEKLFF

J: TRBJ2-5
V: TRBV6-1
D: .
size: .
DNA: TGTGCCAGCAGTGAAGCAGCCACTAGGGGTCAAGAGACCCAGTACTTC
CDR3: CASSEAATRGQETQYF

J: TRBJ1-4
V: TRBV2
D: .
size: .
DNA: TGTGCCAGCAGTGATTTGGGCTCAACTAATGAAAAACTGTTTTTT
CDR3: CASSDLGSTNEKLFF

J: TRBJ1-1
V: TRBV9
D: .
size: .
DNA: TGTGCCAGCAGCGTAGGCGAGGATGAAGCTTTCTTT
CDR3: CASSVGEDEAFF

J: TRBJ2-5
V: TRBV7-9
D: .
size: .
DNA: TGTGCCAGCAGTGAACTTCAGGGGGGGACCCAGTACTTC
CDR3: CASSELQGGTQYF

J: TRBJ2-6
V: TRBV20-1
D: .
size: .
DNA: TGCAGTGCTAGGATGAGCGGGGGGGCCAACGTCCTGACTTTC
CDR3: CSARMSGGANVLTF

J: TRBJ1-2
V: TRBV10-3
D: .
size: once
DNA: TGTGCCATCAGGGGGACCGGGACTAACTATGGCTACACCTTC
CDR3: CAIRGTGTNYGYTF

J: TRBJ2-7
V: TRBV5-1
D: .
size: few
DNA: TGCGCCAGCTCCTCCAACCCGGGGATGACATCCTACGAGCAGTACTTC
CDR3: CASSSNPGMTSYEQYF

J: TRBJ2-7
V: TRBV29-1
D: TRBD2
size: few
DNA: TGCAGCGTTCTCCGGGAGGAAGGTTTCTACGAGCAGTACTTC
CDR3: CSVLREEGFYEQYF

J: TRBJ2-7
V: TRBV29-1
D: TRBD2
size: few
DNA: TGCAACGTTATGACTAGCGGGAGAGAAAACTACGAGCAGTACTTC
CDR3: CNVMTSGRENYEQYF

J: TRBJ2-6
V: TRBV5-1
D: TRBD1
size: .
DNA: TGCGCCAGCAGCTCCGACCCCGCCGGGACAGGGAGCGGGGCCAACGTCCTGACTTTC
CDR3: CASSSDPAGTGSGANVLTF

J: TRBJ2-7
V: TRBV7-9
D: .
size: .
DNA: TGTGCCAGCAGCTTCGGTGGGACGGACTTCGACGAGCAGTACTTC
CDR3: CASSFGGTDFDEQYF

J: TRBJ2-7
V: TRBV29-1
D: TRBD1
size: .
DNA: TGCAGCGTTGCAGGGACAGCCGGACAGGTCCACGAGCAGTACTTC
CDR3: CSVAGTAGQVHEQYF

J: TRBJ1-6
V: TRBV29-1
D: .
size: many
DNA: TGCAGCGCTCAGGACAGTCTTAATTCACCCCTCCACTTT
CDR3: CSAQDSLNSPLHF

J: TRBJ2-2
V: TRBV19
D: TRBD1
size: few
DNA: TGTGCCAGTAGTAGACAGGGGCGTTCCACCGGGGAGCTGTTTTTT
CDR3: CASSRQGRSTGELFF

J: TRBJ2-7
V: TRBV10-3
D: .
size: .
DNA: TGTGCCATCAGGGGAAGATACGAGCAGTACTTC
CDR3: CAIRGRYEQYF

J: TRBJ2-3
V: TRBV7-9
D: TRBD2
size: .
DNA: TGTGCCAGCAGCTTTGAGCCGGGGGGAGCTAGCACAGATACGCAGTATTTT
CDR3: CASSFEPGGASTDTQYF

J: TRBJ2-7
V: TRBV10-3
D: .
size: many
DNA: TGTGCCATCAGCAGCGGGCAGAACTACGAGCAGTACTTC
CDR3: CAISSGQNYEQYF

J: TRBJ1-1
V: TRBV9
D: TRBD1
size: few
DNA: TGTGCCAGCAGCTACCTCCAGGGGGCGCGGGGAACTGAAGCTTTCTTT
CDR3: CASSYLQGARGTEAFF

J: TRBJ2-3
V: TRBV7-8
D: TRBD2
size: .
DNA: TGTGCCAGCAGTGGGGAGCGGGGGCCCCCGTATTTT
CDR3: CASSGERGPPYF

J: TRBJ2-7
V: TRBV5-6
D: .
size: few
DNA: TGTGCCAGCAGCCCGGAGTTAAGAGGGCAGGATGAGCAGTACTTC
CDR3: CASSPELRGQDEQYF

J: TRBJ1-1
V: TRBV5-8
D: .
size: once
DNA: TGTGCCAGCAGCTTGCCCCGGACAGCTGAAGCTTTCTTT
CDR3: CASSLPRTAEAFF

J: TRBJ1-2
V: TRBV6-2/TRBV6-3
D: .
size: many
DNA: TGTGCCAGCAGGCCCCAGGCAGGCAAAGGGTATGGCTACACCTTC
CDR3: CASRPQAGKGYGYTF

J: TRBJ1-6
V: TRBV6-5
D: .
size: .
DNA: TGTGCCAGCAGTCCACACGGGGGATATAATTCACCCCTCCACTTT
CDR3: CASSPHGGYNSPLHF

J: TRBJ2-2
V: TRBV7-8
D: .
size: .
DNA: TGTGCCAGCAGCTTAGACTCCTCAGTTACGACCGGGGAGCTGTTTTTT
CDR3: CASSLDSSVTTGELFF

J: TRBJ2-7
V: TRBV7-3
D: .
size: .
DNA: TGCGCCAGCAGCCCTCTGGTAGGGGACCACGAGCAGTACTTC
CDR3: CASSPLVGDHEQYF

J: TRBJ1-2
V: TRBV9
D: .
size: many
DNA: TGTGCCAGCAGCGTAGGGGAGGGCGTCTATGGCTACACCTTC
CDR3: CASSVGEGVYGYTF

J: TRBJ1-5
V: TRBV4-1
D: TRBD1
size: few
DNA: TGCGCCAGCAGCCAAGTAGGGACAGGCAATCAGCCCCAGCATTTT
CDR3: CASSQVGTGNQPQHF

J: TRBJ2-7
V: TRBV2
D: .
size: few
DNA: TGTGCCAGCAGGGGGCTCCCGGCCGGTGCATACTTC
CDR3: CASRGLPAGAYF

J: TRBJ2-5
V: TRBV4-2
D: TRBD1
size: .
DNA: TGTGCCAGCAGGATAGGGGGCTCCCCACAAGAGACCCAGTACTTC
CDR3: CASRIGGSPQETQYF

J: TRBJ2-2
V: TRBV25-1
D: TRBD1
size: few
DNA: TGTGCCAGCAGTGGCCCCGGGGACAGGGGGCTGAACACCGGGGAGCTGTTTTTT
CDR3: CASSGPGDRGLNTGELFF

J: TRBJ1-1
V: TRBV7-2
D: .
size: .
DNA: TGTGCCAGCAGCTTAGTAGACAGCCTCCCTCATGCTTTCTTT
CDR3: CASSLVDSLPHAFF

J: TRBJ2-5
V: TRBV5-8
D: .
size: .
DNA: TGTGCCAGCAGCTGGACCCGCGACTACTCCGAGACCCAGTACTTC
CDR3: CASSWTRDYSETQYF

J: TRBJ1-2
V: TRBV29-1
D: .
size: many
DNA: TGCAGCGTTGACCAGGACCGTAACTATGGCTACACCTTC
CDR3: CSVDQDRNYGYTF

J: TRBJ2-7
V: TRBV6-5
D: TRBD2
size: few
DNA: TGTGCCAGCAGTAATAGACTAGCGGGCTACGAGCAGTACTTC
CDR3: CASSNRLAGYEQYF

J: TRBJ2-5
V: TRBV7-3
D: .
size: .
DNA: TGTGCCAGCAGCTGCAGGGGAGGTGAGGAGACCCAGTACTTC
CDR3: CASSCRGGEETQYF

J: TRBJ2-2
V: TRBV4-3
D: .
size: once
DNA: TGCGCCAGCAGCCAAGATACCCTGAACACCGGGGAGCTGTTTTTT
CDR3: CASSQDTLNTGELFF

J: TRBJ2-7
V: TRBV7-2
D: TRBD1
size: .
DNA: TGTGCCAGCAGCGGACGACCGGGACAGGGGTACGAGCAGTACTTC
CDR3: CASSGRPGQGYEQYF

J: TRBJ1-1
V: TRBV2
D: TRBD1
size: .
DNA: TGTGCCAGCAAACCTGGGACAGGGCCTGAAGCTTTCTTT
CDR3: CASKPGTGPEAFF

J: TRBJ1-2
V: TRBV5-4
D: .
size: .
DNA: TGTGCCGGGGGCCAGCCCGGGGACCTCTATGGCTACACCTTC
CDR3: CAGGQPGDLYGYTF

J: TRBJ2-7
V: TRBV20-1
D: TRBD1
size: few
DNA: TGCAGTGCTCCAACTATGGACAGGTCCTACGAGCAGTACTTC
CDR3: CSAPTMDRSYEQYF

J: TRBJ2-7
V: TRBV5-1
D: .
size: once
DNA: TGCGCCAGCAGCTCCGGGAACTCGCCTTTGGAGCAGTACTTC
CDR3: CASSSGNSPLEQYF

J: TRBJ2-5
V: TRBV24-1
D: .
size: many
DNA: TGTGCCACCAGTGACAGTACTGCAGAGACCCAGTACTTC
CDR3: CATSDSTAETQYF

J: TRBJ2-2
V: TRBV24-1
D: .
size: .
DNA: TGTGCCAGCAGTTTCTGGGACCGCACCGGGGAGCTGTTTTTT
CDR3: CASSFWDRTGELFF

J: TRBJ2-2
V: TRBV7-9
D: TRBD2
size: .
DNA: TGTGCCAGCAGCTACATAGCGGGGGGACACACCGGGGAGCTGTTTTTT
CDR3: CASSYIAGGHTGELFF

J: TRBJ1-5
V: TRBV20-1
D: .
size: .
DNA: TGCAGTGCTAGTACCGCCGGTTATAGCAATCAGCCCCAGCATTTT
CDR3: CSASTAGYSNQPQHF